The 27 T cell receptor beta chains below all came from one sample that was sequenced in a study of cytomegalovirus exposure and HLA in healthy donors. A multiplex PCR was run with 60 Vbeta primers and 13 Jbeta primers. Here immunoSEQ multiplex PCR was the method, and the copy in TCRdb shows in-frame clones only, minus some. The sample includes approximately 75,000 clones, more than 65% of them seen just once. The sample taken for sequencing was PBMCs. The receptors were gathered from a man aged 70-80 years in good health and CMV-seropositive.

This clone was observed a handful of times. The chain couples TRBV6-1 to TRBJ1-6, with 7 bases that match TRBD1. This CDR3 has 14 amino acids. V lost 7 bases, J lost 9 bases, and 9 bases stayed unmatched. Germline V CDR1 and CDR2: MNHNS, SASEGT. The CDR3 DNA reads TGTGCCAGCACCACCGGGACAGACCCTTCACCCCTCCACTTT. Protein sequence: CASTTGTDPSPLHF.

This clone appeared once. The J gene is TRBJ2-2, the V gene TRBV10-3; no firm D call. Trimming took off 7 bases at V and 3 bases at J, with 9 bases between the two ends. The CDR3 sequence is 13 residues long. Germline CDR1 and CDR2: ENHRY and SYGVKD. The CDR3 here is CAITKQDTGELFF. The DNA of the CDR3 is TGTGCCATCACAAAACAAGACACCGGGGAGCTGTTTTTT.

The CDR3 is CASTSSGDSTDTQYF. CDR3 DNA sequence: TGCGCCAGCACCTCTAGCGGAGATAGCACAGATACGCAGTATTTT. This chain joins TRBV10-2 and TRBJ2-3; TRBD2 agrees at 7 bases. This CDR3 is 15 amino acids long. Looked up from germline, CDR1 is WSHSY and CDR2 is SAAADI. Losses at the gene ends were 7 bases for V and 0 bases for J; bases not matched to a gene: 7.

The chain carries TRBV29-1 and TRBJ1-4; a weak D match, TRBD1 (6 bases). Looked up from germline, CDR1 is SQVTM and CDR2 is ANQGSEA. The CDR3 contains 12 residues. V lost 6 bases to trimming and J lost 7 bases, with 12 bases between them. CDR3 protein: CSVGDIVEKLFF. The CDR3 DNA reads as TGCAGCGTGGGGGACATTGTTGAAAAACTGTTTTTT.

The chain joins TRBV7-2 to TRBJ2-7; 8 bases match TRBD2. J lost 5 bases, V lost 5 bases, and 8 bases had no gene match. Germline V gives CDR1 SGHTA, CDR2 FQGNSA. This CDR3 is built from 14 residues. The CDR3 DNA sequence: TGTGCCAGCAGCAATCAGCGGGAGTCGGACGAGCAGTACTTC. Protein: CASSNQRESDEQYF. Full variable domain (missing parts from reference TRBV7-2 and TRBJ2-7): GAGVSQSPSNKVTEKGKDVELRCDPISGHTALYWYRQSLGQGLEFLIYFQGNSAPDKSGLPSDRFSAERTGGSVSTLTIQRTQQEDSAVYLCASSNQRESDEQYFGPGTRLTVT.

V usage is TRBV7-2 and J usage is TRBJ1-2; D is undetermined. CDR3 length: 15 residues. Germline V gene sequence: CDR1 SGHTA, CDR2 FQGNSA. Trimming took 3 bases from V and 6 from J, leaving 17 bases between them. The CDR3 region has the DNA TGTGCCAGCAGCTTCCCGGTAGCCTCTGCTCATGGCTACACCTTC. It encodes CASSFPVASAHGYTF.

The chain carries TRBV6-1 and TRBJ2-7, with a possible D match to TRBD2 (6 bases). This CDR3 is built from 14 residues. Trimming took 4 bases from V and 4 from J, leaving 14 bases between them. Per the germline V gene, CDR1 is MNHNS and CDR2 is SASEGT. CDR3 loop: CASSGQGGGYEQYF. Here the CDR3 DNA reads TGTGCCAGCAGTGGGCAGGGAGGAGGTTACGAGCAGTACTTC.

The chain uses TRBV6-1 and TRBJ1-2; D is uncertain. Germline-derived CDR1 and CDR2 are MNHNS and SASEGT. There are 11 residues in the CDR3. Trimming stripped 8 bases from V and 5 bases from J, with 9 bases between. The CDR3 region has the DNA TGTGCCAGCCGTAGCGCTTATGGCTACACCTTC. Translating gives CASRSAYGYTF.

This clone was found a few times. The chain recombines TRBV7-6 with TRBJ1-1; tentative D call: TRBD1 (5 bases). Germline V gene data show CDR1 as SGHVS and CDR2 as FNYEAQ. This CDR3 region has 14 residues. Trimming took 0 bases from V and 5 from J, leaving 10 bases between them. This CDR3 is CASSLALEGTEAFF. CDR3 sequence (DNA): TGTGCCAGCAGCTTAGCGTTGGAGGGGACTGAAGCTTTCTTT.

This clone was found a few times. The chain uses TRBV2 and TRBJ2-1; 8 nucleotides line up with TRBD2. Germline V gene sequence: CDR1 SNHLY, CDR2 FYNNEI. The CDR3 has 14 residues. Unmatched junction bases numbered 5, after V lost 8 bases and J lost 2 bases. CDR3 region: CASGSGVTYNEQFF. CDR3 bases: TGTGCCAGCGGTAGCGGGGTTACCTACAATGAGCAGTTCTTC.

The gene calls are TRBV7-2 and TRBJ2-5, with a tentative D call TRBD1 (6 bases). The CDR3 extends over 13 amino acids. V was clipped by 4 bases and J by 3 bases, with 9 bases between them. Germline V gene data show CDR1 as SGHTA and CDR2 as FQGNSA. Here the CDR3 reads CASSSWTEETQYF. Here the CDR3 DNA reads TGTGCCAGCAGCTCTTGGACAGAAGAGACCCAGTACTTC.

The chain is built from TRBV9 and TRBJ2-2; TRBD2 matches 7 bases. CDR1 is SGDLS and CDR2 is YYNGEE in the germline V gene. The trim removed 6 bases at V and 4 bases at J, leaving 6 bases unmatched. CDR3 length: 14 residues. CDR3 loop: CASNAGEFTGELFF. The DNA for the CDR3 is TGTGCCAGCAACGCGGGGGAGTTCACCGGGGAGCTGTTTTTT.

With respect to this clone: Germline and junction disagree at one end, which may indicate a read error. This chain links TRBV7-3 with TRBJ2-1; D is perhaps TRBD2 (7 bases). The length of the CDR3 is 12 residues. CDR1 is SGHTA and CDR2 is FQGTGA in the germline V gene. The CDR3 here is CASSPPGGARIF. CDR3 bases: TGTGCCAGCAGCCCCCCTGGGGGGGCAAGGATCTTC.

The rearrangement uses TRBV7-2 and TRBJ2-3; perhaps TRBD2 as D (6 bases). The V end was cut by 3 bases, the J end by 1 base, with 8 bases between. This CDR3 has 14 amino acids. Germline CDR1 and CDR2: SGHTA and FQGNSA. This CDR3 is CASSLQRGTDTQYF. The CDR3 bases are TGTGCCAGCAGCTTGCAGCGGGGCACAGATACGCAGTATTTT.

J is TRBJ1-1 and V is TRBV7-6, with D unclear. Germline V gene data show CDR1 as SGHVS and CDR2 as FNYEAQ. The CDR3 has 16 residues. Trimming pared 1 base from V and 0 bases from J, leaving 12 bases between. The CDR3, as DNA: TGTGCCAGCAGCTTAGGGGCAGCCTTGGTGAACACTGAAGCTTTCTTT. Its protein is CASSLGAALVNTEAFF. The whole variable domain, remainder taken from reference TRBV7-6 and TRBJ1-1, is GAGVSQSPRYKVTKRGQDVALRCDPISGHVSLYWYRQALGQGPEFLTYFNYEAQQDKSGLPNDRFSAERPEGSISTLTIQRTEQRDSAMYRCASSLGAALVNTEAFFGQGTRLTVV.

The chain carries TRBV6-6 and TRBJ1-1; TRBD1 agrees at 9 bases. V dropped 7 bases and J dropped 5; count of bases not matched to a gene: 8. The germline CDR1 and CDR2 sequences are MNHNY and SVGAGI (reference sequence). The CDR3 contains 14 residues. CDR3 residues: CASTDRGDGTEAFF. The CDR3 DNA reads TGTGCCAGCACAGACAGGGGGGATGGAACTGAAGCTTTCTTT.

This clone was seen once. The J gene is TRBJ1-2, the V gene TRBV11-2; the D is unclear. Between the trimmed V and J ends, which lost 7 bases and 4 bases, there was a span of 22 bases. Per the germline V gene, CDR1 is SGHAT and CDR2 is FQNNGV. There are 16 residues in the CDR3. The CDR3, as DNA: TGTGCCAGCATAGGAGGACGCACGCCGAGAAGCTATGGCTACACCTTC. It is translated as CASIGGRTPRSYGYTF.

This clone appeared a few times. V gene TRBV7-9 combines with J gene TRBJ2-1; 11 nucleotides agree with TRBD1. Germline V lookup: CDR1 SEHNR, CDR2 FQNEAQ (reference sequence). The CDR3 covers 15 residues. V shed 5 bases and J 7 bases; nucleotides not matched to a gene: 7. The CDR3 reads CASSLGTGGLNEQFF. Here the CDR3 DNA reads TGTGCCAGCAGCCTTGGGACAGGGGGTTTAAATGAGCAGTTCTTC.

The chain uses TRBV7-2 and TRBJ1-3; the D gene is possibly TRBD1 (6 bases). Per germline, CDR1 SGHTA and CDR2 FQGNSA. Trimming took off 2 bases at V and 4 bases at J, with 9 bases between the two ends. This CDR3 comprises 14 residues. The CDR3 coding sequence is TGTGCCAGCAGCTTACAGGGGTCAGGAAACACCATATATTTT. Translation: CASSLQGSGNTIYF.

The V call is TRBV10-3, the J call TRBJ2-7, with a possible D match to TRBD1 (6 bases). Germline V CDR1 and CDR2: ENHRY, SYGVKD. This CDR3 has 14 amino acids. V gave up 2 bases and J gave up 7 bases, with 15 bases separating them. CDR3 DNA sequence: TGTGCCATCAGTGAGAGCAGGGGCTATGGGGAGCAGTACTTC. As protein: CAISESRGYGEQYF.

The chain carries TRBV10-3 and TRBJ1-5; TRBD1 might be the D (6 bases). The V end lost 3 bases, the J end lost 2 bases, and 14 bases lay between the germline ends. Per germline, CDR1 ENHRY and CDR2 SYGVKD. The CDR3 extends over 16 amino acids. CDR3 sequence: CAISDVGGGGNQPQHF. The CDR3 bases are TGTGCCATCAGTGACGTCGGTGGGGGCGGCAATCAGCCCCAGCATTTT.

The chain links TRBV11-2 to TRBJ2-1; maybe TRBD1 (5 bases). Trimming took off 5 bases at V and 0 bases at J, with 11 bases between the two ends. The CDR3 extends over 15 amino acids. Germline assignment: CDR1 SGHAT and CDR2 FQNNGV. The CDR3 DNA reads TGTGCCAGCAGCCCAGGGTCCAGCTCCTACAATGAGCAGTTCTTC. Translation: CASSPGSSSYNEQFF.

V gene TRBV6-5 combines with J gene TRBJ1-5; maybe TRBD1 (5 bases). CDR3 length: 13 amino acids. CDR1 and CDR2 from the germline V gene are MNHEY and SVGAGI. V was pared by 7 bases and J by 6 bases, with 13 bases between. For the CDR3, the DNA is TGTGCCAGCACCTCACAGGACATTCAGCCCCAGCATTTT. Translation: CASTSQDIQPQHF.

This clone was recorded once. V and J are TRBV4-3 and TRBJ1-2; no reliable D call. V was trimmed by 1 base and J by 2 bases, leaving 14 bases between them. The CDR3 extends over 16 amino acids. The germline V gene encodes CDR1 LGHNA and CDR2 YSLEER. CDR3 loop: CASSQVEWGGNYGYTF. For the CDR3, the DNA is TGCGCCAGCAGCCAAGTTGAATGGGGAGGGAACTATGGCTACACCTTC.

This chain connects TRBV29-1 to TRBJ2-6; D gene ambiguous. Germline values: CDR1 SQVTM, CDR2 ANQGSEA. V lost 3 bases to trimming and J lost 2 bases, with 8 bases between them. This CDR3 is 14 amino acids long. The DNA for the CDR3 is TGCAGCGTTGATTCTACCCCTGGGGCCAACGTCCTGACTTTC. It encodes CSVDSTPGANVLTF. The entire variable domain, with the rest obtained from reference TRBV29-1 and TRBJ2-6, is as follows: SAVISQKPSRDICQRGTSLTIQCQVDSQVTMMFWYRQQPGQSLTLIATANQGSEATYESGFVIDKFPISRPNLTFSTLTVSNMSPEDSSIYLCSVDSTPGANVLTFGAGSRLTVL.

Regarding this clone: Within the sample, other DNA sequences also encode this same CDR3. This chain joins TRBV6-1 and TRBJ2-5; no clear D gene. Germline CDR1 is MNHNS and CDR2 is SASEGT. Trimming left V 2 bases short and J 1 base short, with 8 bases between. This CDR3 is 14 amino acids long. The CDR3 DNA sequence: TGTGCCAGCAGTGAACTATATTCCCAAGAGACCCAGTACTTC. The encoded protein is CASSELYSQETQYF.

The rearrangement links TRBV5-3 to TRBJ1-5, with a weak D call TRBD1 (5 bases). TRBV5-3 is an open reading frame whose function is uncertain. V dropped 0 bases and J dropped 1 base, with 11 bases sitting between them. This CDR3 is built from 16 residues. CDR3 amino acids: CARSLVSAGSNQPQHF. The CDR3 DNA reads TGTGCCAGAAGCTTGGTTTCGGCAGGGAGCAATCAGCCCCAGCATTTT.